Following are 6 T cell receptor beta chains from one sample sequenced in a study of OX40 agonist ivuxolimab in advanced cancers. Assay: immunoSEQ multiplex PCR; the TCRdb copy retains only in-frame clones and omits some. This repertoire shows around 140,000 clones, approximately 90% found once; its top ten account for approximately 0.99%. The sequencing used CD4+ or CD8+ T cells sorted from blood, collected in a trial of the OX40 agonist ivuxolimab. Every receptor here comes from an adult with an advanced solid tumor such as melanoma, head and neck, liver or kidney cancer.

A remark on this clone: Other DNA sequences in the sample encode the same CDR3. This chain connects TRBV7-3 to TRBJ2-3, with TRBD1 identical over 8 bases. This CDR3 region has 15 residues. Germline CDR1 and CDR2: SGHTA and FQGTGA. The ends lost 5 bases at V and 2 bases at J; junction bases unmatched: 6. The CDR3 nucleotides read TGTGCCAGCAGCCCCGGACAGGGAAACACAGATACGCAGTATTTT. It translates to CASSPGQGNTDTQYF.

The chain joins TRBV28 to TRBJ1-5, with 8 nucleotides matching TRBD1. CDR1 is MDHEN, CDR2 SYDVKM, per germline. With 3 bases clipped from V and 5 bases from J, the junction kept 6 bases outside the gene matches. The CDR3 covers 15 residues. CDR3 protein: CASSLTGESDQPQHF. The CDR3 DNA follows: TGTGCCAGCAGTTTGACAGGGGAATCGGATCAGCCCCAGCATTTT.

The V and J genes are TRBV7-2 and TRBJ2-1, with 9 bases fitting TRBD2. Germline V gene lookup returns CDR1 SGHTA and CDR2 FQGNSA. The CDR3 is made up of 13 amino acids. V lost 8 bases and J lost 5; bases outside the gene matches: 4. CDR3 loop: CASGGRVDNEQFF. The CDR3 DNA follows: TGTGCCAGCGGCGGGAGGGTCGACAATGAGCAGTTCTTC.

The genes are TRBV11-2 and TRBJ2-2; D may be TRBD2 (5 bases). From germline, CDR1 is SGHAT and CDR2 FQNNGV. This CDR3 contains 15 residues. The V gene lost 5 bases and the J gene lost 0 bases, with 10 bases spanning the gap. The CDR3 protein is CASSGSRANTGELFF. The CDR3 coding sequence is TGTGCCAGCAGCGGGAGTAGGGCGAACACCGGGGAGCTGTTTTTT.

The chain employs TRBV6-6 and TRBJ2-3, with 10 bases that match TRBD2. Looked up from germline, CDR1 is MNHNY and CDR2 is SVGAGI (reference sequence). Trimming at V came to 4 bases and at J to 3 bases, leaving 1 base not matched to a gene. This CDR3 is built from 14 residues. The CDR3 DNA follows: TGTGCCAGCAGTTTGACTAGCGGGACAGATACGCAGTATTTT. Translation gives CASSLTSGTDTQYF.

V gene TRBV5-1 combines with J gene TRBJ1-2, with D possibly TRBD1 on 5 matching bases. V lost 0 bases and J 8 bases, leaving 17 bases between the germline ends. Germline CDR1 reads SGHRS; CDR2 reads YFSETQ. The length of the CDR3 is 15 residues. CDR3 in amino acids: CASSLGATGGEGYTF. The CDR3 DNA reads TGCGCCAGCAGCTTGGGGGCAACAGGAGGAGAAGGCTACACCTTC.